This T cell receptor beta chain was captured by sequencing in a study of shared clonotypes between healthy human individuals. This CDR3 is built from 13 residues. V lost 2 bases, J lost 9 bases, and 15 bases lay in between. Germline CDR1 is SGHNT and CDR2 is YYREEE (reference sequence). Whole-study findings and limits: Blood alone was sampled, and tissue repertoires likely differ. Clonotype sharing among donors was thought likely to change with sequencing depth.

A word on this clone: Its matching antigen is unknown.

PBMC DNA, left unsorted, was sequenced on ten immunoSEQ deep assay plates. Produced via immunoSEQ multiplex PCR; TCRdb's table is partial and in-frame only. The table has around 500,000 clones, roughly 77% seen once. Sequenced sample: PBMCs. The V gene is TRBV5-4, the J gene TRBJ2-7; maybe TRBD2 (5 bases). This clonotype was obtained from a woman in her thirties or forties in good health. Some clones in this sample may be carry-over from other donors' samples. The CDR3 DNA sequence: TGTGCCAGCAGCTTTGACACCGGGAACGGGCAGTACTTC. It encodes CASSFDTGNGQYF.